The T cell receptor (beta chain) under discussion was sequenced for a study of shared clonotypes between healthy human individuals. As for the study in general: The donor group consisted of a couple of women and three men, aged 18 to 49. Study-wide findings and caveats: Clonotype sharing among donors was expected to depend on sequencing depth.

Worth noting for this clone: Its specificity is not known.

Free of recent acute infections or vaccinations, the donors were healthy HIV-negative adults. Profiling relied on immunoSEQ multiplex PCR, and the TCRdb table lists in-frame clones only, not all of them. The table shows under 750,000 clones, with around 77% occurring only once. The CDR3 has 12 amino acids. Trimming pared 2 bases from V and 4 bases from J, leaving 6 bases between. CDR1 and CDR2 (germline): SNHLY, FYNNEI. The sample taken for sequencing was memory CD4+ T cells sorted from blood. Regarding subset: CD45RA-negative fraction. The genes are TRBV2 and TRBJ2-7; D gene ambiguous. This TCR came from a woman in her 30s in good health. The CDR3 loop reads CASSEIGYEQYF. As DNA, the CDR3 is TGTGCCAGCAGTGAAATCGGGTACGAGCAGTACTTC.